This entry lists 24 T cell receptor beta chains sequenced from one sample in a study of T cells in Graves' hyperthyroidism and ophthalmopathy. Regions amplified from RNA transcripts were the TCR beta CDR3 regions. First-round RT-PCR of the TCR CDR3 relied on the HTBI primer set. TCRdb passed the multiplex PCR reads through MiXCR, listing each CDR3 protein once. The repertoire holds a few hundred thousand distinct CDR3 sequences, with about a sixth as singletons. Source material: blood. These receptors were collected from a woman younger than 35 with Graves' hyperthyroidism.

The chain carries TRBV29-1 and TRBJ2-3; no clear D. Germline-derived CDR1 and CDR2 are SQVTM and ANQGSEA. Trimming took 7 bases from V and 1 from J, leaving 9 bases between them. This CDR3 is 12 amino acids long. CDR3 nucleotide sequence: TGCAGCGAGGCCAGAGGCACAGATACGCAGTATTTT. This translates into CSEARGTDTQYF.

This clonotype was counted between two and nine times. This chain uses TRBV6-6 with TRBJ2-1, with 8 bases aligning to TRBD2. In germline, CDR1 is MNHNY, CDR2 SVGAGI (reference sequence). V lost 0 bases, J lost 4 bases, and 5 bases stayed unmatched. The CDR3 is made up of 16 amino acids. The CDR3 DNA follows: TGTGCCAGCAGTTACTCTCAGACGGGAGGGTACAATGAGCAGTTCTTC. Translation gives CASSYSQTGGYNEQFF.

This clonotype has a count of ten or more. The genes are TRBV2 and TRBJ2-7; D may correspond to TRBD1 or TRBD2 (6 bases each). V lost 3 bases to trimming and J lost 4 bases, with 10 bases between them. The CDR3 runs to 13 residues. The germline CDR1 and CDR2 sequences are SNHLY and FYNNEI. The CDR3 is CASSERGEYEQYF. In nucleotides, the CDR3 is TGTGCCAGCAGTGAGAGGGGGGAGTACGAGCAGTACTTC.

V is TRBV19 and J is TRBJ1-5; D is possibly TRBD1 (5 bases). The CDR3 has 12 residues. With 11 bases removed from V and 2 bases from J, the gap between germline ends came to 10 bases. Per the germline V gene, CDR1 is LNHDA and CDR2 is SQIVND (reference sequence). In nucleotides, the CDR3 is TGTGCCGGGGGGGGGGGCAATCAGCCCCAGCATTTT. It encodes CAGGGGNQPQHF. The entire variable domain, with the rest obtained from reference TRBV19 and TRBJ1-5, is as follows: DGGITQSPKYLFRKEGQNVTLSCEQNLNHDAMYWYRQDPGQGLRLIYYSQIVNDFQKGDIAEGYSVSREKKESFPLTVTSAQKNPTAFYLCAGGGGNQPQHFGDGTRLSIL.

The sample holds a few counts of this clonotype. The gene calls are TRBV7-9 and TRBJ1-1, with 8 bases fitting TRBD1. Germline CDR1 is SEHNR and CDR2 is FQNEAQ (reference sequence). The CDR3 spans 14 residues. The trim removed 5 bases at V and 4 bases at J, leaving 6 bases unmatched. The CDR3 loop is CASSHRQGTTEAFF. The CDR3 DNA sequence: TGTGCCAGCAGCCATCGACAGGGGACCACTGAAGCTTTCTTT.

This clonotype was picked up many times. This chain joins TRBV12-3 or TRBV12-4 and TRBJ1-1; D gene ambiguous. The germline V and J ends were trimmed by 3 bases and 5 bases, with 10 bases remaining between them. CDR3 length equals 13 residues. CDR3 amino acids: CASSLQVWTEAFF. In DNA, the CDR3 is TGTGCCAGCAGTTTGCAGGTATGGACTGAAGCTTTCTTT.

This clonotype was recorded a few times. The chain recombines TRBV6-2 or TRBV6-3 with TRBJ1-1, with D perhaps TRBD1 (6 bases). The CDR3 covers 16 residues. Germline assignment: CDR1 MNHEY and CDR2 SVGEGT. Trimming shortened V by 6 bases and J by 2 bases, and 19 bases separated the two germline ends. CDR3: CASSTPRQDGNTEAFF. The CDR3 nucleotides are TGTGCCAGCAGCACCCCACGACAGGATGGTAACACTGAAGCTTTCTTT.

This clonotype appeared many times. The V gene is TRBV6-1, the J gene TRBJ2-2; TRBD2 agrees at 13 bases. The CDR3 contains 17 residues. The V gene end was trimmed by 5 bases and the J gene end by 2 bases; junction bases not matched to a gene: 5. CDR1 is MNHNS and CDR2 is SASEGT in the germline V gene. Here the CDR3 DNA reads TGTGCCAGCAGTTTCAGACTAGCGGGAGGTAACACCGGGGAGCTGTTTTTT. It translates to CASSFRLAGGNTGELFF.

The rearrangement uses TRBV7-3 and TRBJ2-1; 12 nucleotides line up with TRBD2. The junction had 16 bases not matched to a gene; V was cut back by 4 bases and J by 9 bases. This CDR3 region has 18 residues. Germline V gives CDR1 SGHTA, CDR2 FQGTGA. The CDR3 sequence: CASSSQRRLAGGPGEQFF. CDR3 sequence (DNA): TGTGCCAGCAGCTCACAGCGAAGGCTAGCGGGAGGGCCCGGTGAGCAGTTCTTC.

This clonotype was seen ten or more times. The rearrangement joins TRBV27 to TRBJ2-2; D possibly uses TRBD1 or TRBD2 (5 bases each). The CDR3 is 16 amino acids. Germline V lookup: CDR1 MNHEY, CDR2 SMNVEV (reference sequence). V lost 0 bases and J 2 bases, leaving 10 bases between the germline ends. The CDR3 DNA sequence: TGTGCCAGCAGTTTATCCGGGACCATTAACACCGGGGAGCTGTTTTTT. This encodes CASSLSGTINTGELFF.

This clonotype has just a few counts. The V and J genes are TRBV5-1 and TRBJ1-2, with a tentative D call TRBD1 (6 bases). The CDR3 is 16 residues long. The germline V and J ends were trimmed by 4 bases and 4 bases, with 20 bases remaining between them. The germline gives CDR1 SGHRS, CDR2 YFSETQ. The CDR3, as DNA: TGCGCCAGCAGCCGCGGACAGTTCCTTCGAAGCTATGGCTACACCTTC. This codes for CASSRGQFLRSYGYTF.

Many counts were recorded for this clonotype. This sequence joins TRBV20-1 and TRBJ2-5, with a tentative D call TRBD1 (6 bases). V was shortened by 0 bases and J by 2 bases, with 13 bases between the two germline ends. CDR1 DFQATT and CDR2 SNEGSKA come from the germline V gene (reference sequence). There are 15 residues in the CDR3. CDR3: CSAREVTGDQETQYF. The DNA of the CDR3 is TGCAGTGCTAGAGAAGTGACAGGTGATCAAGAGACCCAGTACTTC.

This clonotype appeared many times. J is TRBJ2-5 and V is TRBV7-8; D may be TRBD1 (6 bases). This CDR3 is built from 14 residues. The V gene's germline CDR1 is SGHVS and CDR2 FQNEAQ. V lost 4 bases, J lost 2 bases, and 11 bases lay in between. CDR3 coding DNA: TGTGCCAGCAGCTCCCCGACAGGACAAGAGACCCAGTACTTC. Protein: CASSSPTGQETQYF.

There are many counts of this clonotype. The gene calls are TRBV7-2 and TRBJ2-2, with no clear D. Germline assignment: CDR1 SGHTA and CDR2 FQGNSA. Between the trimmed V and J ends, which lost 4 bases and 0 bases, there was a span of 9 bases. The length of the CDR3 is 15 residues. CDR3 nucleotide sequence: TGTGCCAGCAGCTCCAACTACCCGAACACCGGGGAGCTGTTTTTT. This codes for CASSSNYPNTGELFF. Based on the CDR3 plus reference TRBV7-2 and TRBJ2-2, the full variable domain is GAGVSQSPSNKVTEKGKDVELRCDPISGHTALYWYRQSLGQGLEFLIYFQGNSAPDKSGLPSDRFSAERTGGSVSTLTIQRTQQEDSAVYLCASSSNYPNTGELFFGEGSRLTVL.

This clonotype was found many times. The chain uses TRBV7-8 and TRBJ2-3; no clear D. Deletions cut 7 bases from V and 7 bases from J, with 12 bases between. Germline assignment: CDR1 SGHVS and CDR2 FQNEAQ. The CDR3 is 12 residues long. CDR3 sequence (DNA): TGTGCCAGCACCCTCTTAGGGTATACGCAGTATTTT. It is translated as CASTLLGYTQYF.

The chain employs TRBV20-1 and TRBJ1-1; 7 bases are shared with TRBD1. Germline lookup yields CDR1 DFQATT and CDR2 SNEGSKA (reference sequence). The CDR3 has 15 amino acids. J gave up 5 bases and V 2 bases, and 11 bases lay outside the gene matches. The DNA of the CDR3 is TGCAGTGCTAGAAGGTTGGGAGGGGGCGATACTGAAGCTTTCTTT. The encoded protein is CSARRLGGGDTEAFF.

The chain links TRBV5-5 to TRBJ2-2; D is undetermined. Trimming pared 2 bases from V and 3 bases from J, leaving 17 bases between. Germline CDR1 SGHKS, CDR2 YYEKEE (reference sequence). The CDR3 covers 17 residues. CDR3 sequence: CASSFRPLLSDTGELFF. The CDR3 DNA is TGTGCCAGCAGCTTTAGGCCGTTACTATCGGACACCGGGGAGCTGTTTTTT.

This chain connects TRBV7-3 to TRBJ1-6; D gene uncertain. The germline gives CDR1 SGHTA, CDR2 FQGTGA. This CDR3 spans 16 amino acids. Trimming shortened V by 0 bases and J by 0 bases, and 6 bases separated the two germline ends. This chain's CDR3 is CASSLTGSSYNSPLHF. The CDR3 DNA is TGTGCCAGCAGCTTAACCGGGAGCTCCTATAATTCACCCCTCCACTTT.

This clonotype was found a few times. The chain carries TRBV7-9 and TRBJ2-1, with unresolved D. The CDR3 length is 10 residues. CDR1 is SEHNR, CDR2 FQNEAQ, per germline (reference sequence). V was clipped by 5 bases and J by 7 bases, with 3 bases between them. The CDR3 DNA reads as TGTGCCAGCAGCCGTAATGAGCAGTTCTTC. It translates to CASSRNEQFF.

The chain carries TRBV20-1 and TRBJ2-7; 7 nucleotides line up with TRBD1. The CDR3 has 12 amino acids. Germline CDR1 DFQATT, CDR2 SNEGSKA (reference sequence). V trimming: 6 bases; J trimming: 5 bases; junction bases outside the gene matches: 7. DNA of the CDR3: TGCAGTGCCCTGGGACAGTTCGACGAGCAGTACTTC. Translation gives CSALGQFDEQYF.

This clonotype was found many times. The chain joins TRBV5-1 to TRBJ2-1, with 13 positions matching TRBD2. V was pared by 2 bases and J by 7 bases, with 3 bases of the junction left unmatched. Germline V CDR1 and CDR2: SGHRS, YFSETQ. The CDR3 contains 15 residues. As DNA, the CDR3 is TGCGCCAGCAGCTTCGGACTAGCGGGAGAAAATGAGCAGTTCTTC. This translates into CASSFGLAGENEQFF.

This clonotype appeared many times. The gene calls are TRBV27 and TRBJ2-1; D is uncertain. With 4 bases removed from V and 3 bases from J, the gap between germline ends came to 7 bases. The CDR3 runs 13 residues. The germline CDR1 and CDR2 sequences are MNHEY and SMNVEV (reference sequence). The CDR3 DNA sequence: TGTGCCAGCAGTTCGTCTTACTACAATGAGCAGTTCTTC. It yields the protein CASSSSYYNEQFF.

In this sample, this clonotype turned up many times. The chain recombines TRBV9 with TRBJ2-3, with TRBD2 identical over 8 bases. V trimming: 4 bases; J trimming: 2 bases; junction bases outside the gene matches: 9. The CDR3 runs to 16 residues. Germline V gene lookup returns CDR1 SGDLS and CDR2 YYNGEE. CDR3 DNA sequence: TGTGCCAGCAGCCCCTCTCCACTAGCGGTCACAGATACGCAGTATTTT. The encoded protein is CASSPSPLAVTDTQYF.

By proportion, this clonotype is medium-sized. The J gene is TRBJ1-1, the V gene TRBV11-2; the D gene is possibly TRBD1 (6 bases). The V end was cut by 4 bases, the J end by 1 base, with 13 bases between. This CDR3 comprises 15 residues. The germline V gene encodes CDR1 SGHAT and CDR2 FQNNGV. The CDR3 DNA sequence: TGTGCCAGCAGCTCTAGCCTGGGACAGAACACTGAAGCTTTCTTT. Its translation: CASSSSLGQNTEAFF.